These 19 T cell receptor beta chains were all obtained from the same sample, sequenced in a study of blood T cell repertoires in COVID-19. The protocol was immunoSEQ multiplex PCR, while the TCRdb copy is restricted to in-frame clones and leaves out a portion. The sample consists of a few hundred thousand clones, roughly 84% of them appearing once. The material sequenced was peripheral blood. The receptors derive from a woman aged 18-30 years with acute or convalescent COVID-19.

The chain couples TRBV27 to TRBJ2-7, with a weak D call TRBD1 (6 bases). CDR3 length equals 14 residues. Germline assignment: CDR1 MNHEY and CDR2 SMNVEV (reference sequence). Trimming left V 8 bases short and J 6 bases short, with 20 bases between. CDR3 coding DNA: TGTGCCAGCTCACCCGGGACAAGCGAGGGCGAGCAGTACTTC. It specifies CASSPGTSEGEQYF.

The J gene is TRBJ2-6, the V gene TRBV6-5, with D possibly matching TRBD1 (5 bases). Trimming cost V 6 bases and J 0 bases, with 9 bases left between them. CDR3 length: 15 amino acids. The germline gives CDR1 MNHEY, CDR2 SVGAGI. DNA for the CDR3: TGTGCCAGCAGGGGAACAGGCTCTGGGGCCAACGTCCTGACTTTC. This translates into CASRGTGSGANVLTF.

The J gene is TRBJ2-7, the V gene TRBV30; TRBD2 matches 9 bases. The CDR3 runs to 15 residues. Per the germline V gene, CDR1 is GTSNPN and CDR2 is SVGIG (reference sequence). The ends lost 3 bases at V and 2 bases at J; junction bases unmatched: 8. The CDR3 region has the DNA TGTGCCTGGAGGGGAGGACTAGCGAGGACCTACGAGCAGTACTTC. Protein sequence: CAWRGGLARTYEQYF.

The chain uses TRBV28 and TRBJ1-2; no clear D. The germline V and J ends were trimmed by 6 bases and 7 bases, with 15 bases remaining between them. CDR1 is MDHEN and CDR2 is SYDVKM in the germline V gene. This CDR3 has 13 amino acids. The CDR3 DNA reads TGTGCCAGCAGCAAATGGGAGGGTTTTGGCTACACCTTC. Protein product: CASSKWEGFGYTF.

The genes are TRBV6-5 and TRBJ2-6; D is possibly TRBD1 (6 bases). V was trimmed by 4 bases and J by 2 bases, leaving 9 bases between them. In germline, CDR1 is MNHEY, CDR2 SVGAGI. The CDR3 is 15 residues long. This CDR3 reads CASSWDTTGANVLTF. The CDR3 DNA reads as TGTGCCAGCAGTTGGGACACAACTGGGGCCAACGTCCTGACTTTC.

In DNA form, the CDR3 reads TGCGCCAGCAGCCAAGCTGCGGGACGCTATAATTCACCCCTCCACTTT. Its translation: CASSQAAGRYNSPLHF. This chain connects TRBV4-3 to TRBJ1-6; possible D gene TRBD1, 5 bases. Germline values: CDR1 LGHNA, CDR2 YSLEER. V was cut by 1 base and J by 3 bases, with 10 bases left in between. The CDR3 length is 16 residues.

The rearrangement links TRBV28 to TRBJ2-7, with 8 bases matching TRBD1. CDR1 is MDHEN and CDR2 is SYDVKM in the germline V gene. After removal of 7 bases from V and 2 bases from J, the junction contained 4 bases not matched to a gene. This CDR3 is 13 amino acids long. CDR3 protein: CASNPGQAYEQYF. The CDR3 DNA is TGTGCCAGCAACCCGGGACAGGCCTACGAGCAGTACTTC.

V usage is TRBV5-1 and J usage is TRBJ2-7; 8 bases are a match to TRBD2. Losses at the gene ends were 4 bases for V and 1 base for J; bases not matched to a gene: 19. The germline gives CDR1 SGHRS, CDR2 YFSETQ. The CDR3 has 19 residues. CDR3 in DNA: TGCGCCAGCAGCCCCAAATCCGGCCTAGCGGGTCCGGAGTCCTACGAGCAGTACTTC. Residues: CASSPKSGLAGPESYEQYF.

The chain is built from TRBV6-1 and TRBJ2-3, with 7 bases fitting TRBD1. Unmatched junction bases numbered 11, after V lost 4 bases and J lost 1 base. This CDR3 has 17 residues. CDR1 and CDR2 from the germline V gene are MNHNS and SASEGT. The CDR3 reads CASSALRQGIGTDTQYF. The DNA of the CDR3 is TGTGCCAGCAGTGCTCTCAGACAGGGCATCGGCACAGATACGCAGTATTTT.

This clone is a singleton in its sample. The V gene is TRBV6-2 or TRBV6-3, the J gene TRBJ1-5; tentatively, D is TRBD1 (5 bases). This CDR3 comprises 14 residues. The V and J ends lost 5 bases and 0 bases respectively, with 8 bases between them. Germline CDR1 and CDR2: MNHEY and SVGEGT. As DNA, the CDR3 is TGTGCCAGCAGTCGGGGGTATAGCAATCAGCCCCAGCATTTT. Translating it yields CASSRGYSNQPQHF.

The chain combines TRBV5-1 with TRBJ2-7; D may be TRBD2 (5 bases). With 1 base removed from V and 2 bases from J, the gap between germline ends came to 7 bases. This CDR3 is built from 13 residues. Germline values: CDR1 SGHRS, CDR2 YFSETQ. The CDR3 DNA sequence: TGCGCCAGCAGCTTGAGCGGAACCTACGAGCAGTACTTC. As protein: CASSLSGTYEQYF.

The chain couples TRBV7-2 to TRBJ2-3; a possible D gene is TRBD1 (5 bases). There are 16 residues in the CDR3. Germline CDR1 is SGHTA and CDR2 is FQGNSA. Between the trimmed V and J ends, which lost 3 bases and 2 bases, there was a span of 15 bases. CDR3 DNA: TGTGCCAGCAGCTTGGGGCCCTCGATGCTCACAGATACGCAGTATTTT. This translates into CASSLGPSMLTDTQYF.

This chain joins TRBV7-8 and TRBJ1-2; D unclear. Germline-derived CDR1 and CDR2 are SGHVS and FQNEAQ. V was trimmed by 5 bases and J by 5 bases, leaving 12 bases between them. The CDR3 has 13 residues. The CDR3 reads CASSKDRDYGYTF. The CDR3 DNA reads TGTGCCAGCAGCAAGGACCGGGATTATGGCTACACCTTC.

The V call is TRBV6-1, the J call TRBJ2-7; TRBD2 aligns across 10 bases. The ends lost 2 bases at V and 0 bases at J; junction bases unmatched: 1. The CDR3 extends over 15 amino acids. Germline assignment: CDR1 MNHNS and CDR2 SASEGT. The CDR3: CASSERLAGSYEQYF. The DNA of the CDR3 is TGTGCCAGCAGTGAAAGACTAGCGGGCTCCTACGAGCAGTACTTC.

The genes are TRBV5-1 and TRBJ2-2; D may be TRBD1 (6 bases). The length of the CDR3 is 17 residues. V lost 3 bases, J lost 2 bases, and 17 bases lay in between. From germline, CDR1 is SGHRS and CDR2 YFSETQ. The CDR3 protein is CASSSDPMTGNTGELFF. The DNA for the CDR3 is TGCGCCAGCAGCTCCGATCCCATGACAGGCAACACCGGGGAGCTGTTTTTT.

This clone was detected only a few times. The chain uses TRBV6-2 or TRBV6-3 and TRBJ2-5; the D gene is possibly TRBD2 (6 bases). The CDR3 covers 15 residues. Germline V gene lookup returns CDR1 MNHEY and CDR2 SVGEGT. V lost 4 bases, J lost 4 bases, and 16 bases lay in between. Here the CDR3 reads CASSFRQGGRETQYF. The CDR3 bases are TGTGCCAGCAGTTTTCGGCAGGGAGGCAGAGAGACCCAGTACTTC.

The V gene is TRBV10-1, the J gene TRBJ2-2; tentatively, D is TRBD1 (6 bases). Looked up from germline, CDR1 is WNHNN and CDR2 is SYGVQD (reference sequence). The V gene lost 7 bases and the J gene lost 3 bases, with 12 bases spanning the gap. CDR3 length: 14 amino acids. This chain's CDR3 is CASTPAGDTGELFF. The DNA of the CDR3 is TGCGCCAGCACCCCGGCAGGGGACACCGGGGAGCTGTTTTTT.

Here the CDR3 DNA reads TGTGCCAGCAGCATGACAGGGAATCAAGCTTTCTTT. Translating gives CASSMTGNQAFF. The chain joins TRBV5-5 to TRBJ1-1, with 7 bases fitting TRBD1. The CDR3 loop spans 12 amino acids. Germline V lookup: CDR1 SGHKS, CDR2 YYEKEE (reference sequence). The V gene end was trimmed by 4 bases and the J gene end by 9 bases; junction bases not matched to a gene: 6.

V and J are TRBV5-4 and TRBJ2-7; 7 bases align to TRBD2. This CDR3 region has 16 residues. The V and J ends lost 4 bases and 7 bases, in that order; junction bases with no gene match: 17. Germline lookup yields CDR1 SGHNT and CDR2 YYREEE (reference sequence). The CDR3 reads CASSPPNGGGPWEQYF. CDR3 DNA sequence: TGTGCCAGCAGCCCCCCCAACGGGGGAGGGCCGTGGGAGCAGTACTTC.